One and the same sample provided the 13 T cell receptor beta chains below, sequenced in a study of control samples from healthy donors and cancer patients. TCRdb's copy holds only in-frame clones and misses some; the assay was immunoSEQ multiplex PCR. This sample has under 150,000 clones, with roughly 91% found just once. The sample was PBMCs. These receptor sequences come from a man aged 45-65 years with head and neck cancer.

The rearrangement links TRBV10-3 to TRBJ2-1; TRBD2 aligns across 7 bases. Trimming cost V 2 bases and J 7 bases; bases outside gene matches: 5. CDR3 size: 14 residues. Germline V gives CDR1 ENHRY, CDR2 SYGVKD. CDR3 bases: TGTGCCATCAGTGAGGCGGGGGAGAGTAATGAGCAGTTCTTC. It codes for CAISEAGESNEQFF.

This chain joins TRBV27 and TRBJ2-1, with 7 bases aligning to TRBD2. Unmatched junction bases numbered 18, after V lost 4 bases and J lost 3 bases. From germline, CDR1 is MNHEY and CDR2 SMNVEV (reference sequence). The CDR3 is 19 residues long. CDR3 nucleotides: TGTGCCAGCAGTTCAGAGACGTTTACAGCGGGGACCCGCTACAATGAGCAGTTCTTC. This codes for CASSSETFTAGTRYNEQFF.

J is TRBJ1-2 and V is TRBV29-1; 8 positions agree with TRBD1. This CDR3 is 15 amino acids long. Germline V gene sequence: CDR1 SQVTM, CDR2 ANQGSEA. V gave up 2 bases and J gave up 8 bases; unmatched junction bases: 13. The CDR3 spells CSVERGQGLRGGYTF. The CDR3, as DNA: TGCAGCGTTGAACGTGGACAGGGCCTTCGAGGGGGCTACACCTTC.

The chain is built from TRBV15 and TRBJ2-6, with 15 bases lining up with TRBD2. Germline V lookup: CDR1 LNHNV, CDR2 YYDKDF (reference sequence). This CDR3 region has 20 residues. V lost 0 bases, J lost 4 bases, and 7 bases stayed unmatched. The CDR3 sequence is CATSRDRTSGRAPGANVLTF. The CDR3 DNA reads TGTGCCACCAGCAGAGATAGGACTAGCGGGAGGGCCCCAGGGGCCAACGTCCTGACTTTC.

The V gene is TRBV5-4, the J gene TRBJ2-1, with 7 bases aligning to TRBD1. This CDR3 region has 14 residues. Germline CDR1 is SGHNT and CDR2 is YYREEE (reference sequence). Trimming at V came to 6 bases and at J to 7 bases, leaving 10 bases not matched to a gene. The chain's CDR3 is CASTTLGQLNEQFF. In nucleotides, the CDR3 is TGTGCCAGCACCACCCTGGGACAGTTAAATGAGCAGTTCTTC. Combining the CDR3 with reference TRBV5-4 and TRBJ2-1 gives the whole variable domain ETGVTQSPTHLIKTRGQQVTLRCSSQSGHNTVSWYQQALGQGPQFIFQYYREEENGRGNFPPRFSGLQFPNYSSELNVNALELDDSALYLCASTTLGQLNEQFFGPGTRLTVL.

This sequence joins TRBV27 and TRBJ1-5; D might be TRBD1 (5 bases). The CDR3 length is 15 residues. Germline V lookup: CDR1 MNHEY, CDR2 SMNVEV (reference sequence). V was cut by 6 bases and J by 0 bases, with 12 bases left in between. In nucleotides, the CDR3 is TGTGCCAGCAGCCGCAGGGCTTATAGCAATCAGCCCCAGCATTTT. Protein: CASSRRAYSNQPQHF.

The CDR3 region is CASSDSDRGADTQYF. For the CDR3, the DNA is TGTGCCAGCAGCGACTCGGACAGGGGCGCAGATACGCAGTATTTT. This chain connects TRBV7-2 to TRBJ2-3; 9 bases line up with TRBD1. The CDR3 loop spans 15 amino acids. After removal of 5 bases from V and 4 bases from J, the junction contained 7 bases not matched to a gene. Germline V lookup: CDR1 SGHTA, CDR2 FQGNSA.

The V and J genes are TRBV25-1 and TRBJ1-5; the D gene is possibly TRBD1 (5 bases). Per germline, CDR1 MGHDK and CDR2 SYGVNS. The CDR3 length is 15 residues. Trimming took off 4 bases at V and 0 bases at J, with 10 bases between the two ends. DNA of the CDR3: TGTGCCAGCAGTGGGCCCGACAGTAGCAATCAGCCCCAGCATTTT. Protein: CASSGPDSSNQPQHF. Full variable domain (remainder filled in from reference TRBV25-1 and TRBJ1-5): EADIYQTPRYLVIGTGKKITLECSQTMGHDKMYWYQQDPGMELHLIHYSYGVNSTEKGDLSSESTVSRIRTEHFPLTLESARPSHTSQYLCASSGPDSSNQPQHFGDGTRLSIL.

This rearrangement joins TRBV24-1 to TRBJ1-3; the D gene is possibly TRBD1 (5 bases). Trimming cost V 4 bases and J 0 bases, with 12 bases left between them. This CDR3 has 16 residues. Looked up from germline, CDR1 is KGHDR and CDR2 is SFDVKD. CDR3: CATSEGDRSSGNTIYF. DNA for the CDR3: TGTGCCACCAGTGAGGGGGACCGGAGCTCTGGAAACACCATATATTTT.

The rearrangement joins TRBV6-5 to TRBJ1-1, with D possibly being TRBD1 (6 bases). The V gene lost 6 bases and the J gene lost 5 bases, with 16 bases spanning the gap. This CDR3 spans 14 amino acids. Germline V gene lookup returns CDR1 MNHEY and CDR2 SVGAGI. CDR3 bases: TGTGCCAGCAGCGCCCAGGGGCTGAGGACTGAAGCTTTCTTT. This codes for CASSAQGLRTEAFF.

Remarks on this clone: Other DNA sequences from this sample encode an identical CDR3 as well. This chain connects TRBV7-2 to TRBJ1-3; 7 positions agree with TRBD1. Trimming at V came to 5 bases and at J to 2 bases, leaving 6 bases not matched to a gene. The CDR3 consists of 15 residues. In germline, CDR1 is SGHTA, CDR2 FQGNSA. CDR3 nucleotide sequence: TGTGCCAGCAGCCTAGACACAGGGGCTGGAAACACCATATATTTT. Its translation is CASSLDTGAGNTIYF.

V is TRBV5-1 and J is TRBJ2-5, with TRBD2 matching 10 bases. CDR3 length: 17 amino acids. CDR1 and CDR2 (germline): SGHRS, YFSETQ. The J segment lost 0 bases and the V segment lost 0 bases, leaving 5 bases of the junction unmatched. CDR3 loop: CASSLALAGAYQETQYF. For the CDR3, the DNA is TGCGCCAGCAGCTTGGCCCTAGCGGGAGCGTACCAAGAGACCCAGTACTTC.

This sequence joins TRBV10-1 and TRBJ1-5; TRBD1 might be the D (5 bases). Germline lookup yields CDR1 WNHNN and CDR2 SYGVQD (reference sequence). Trimming left V 6 bases short and J 5 bases short, with 11 bases between. The CDR3 has 13 amino acids. The CDR3 coding sequence is TGCGCCAGCAGAATGGGGCGGCATCAGCCCCAGCATTTT. Protein product: CASRMGRHQPQHF.